This record looks at one TCR beta chain sequence and its context. Described time point: peripheral blood 6 weeks after treatment start. Metastatic or locally advanced urothelial carcinoma was present in the patients. Spike-ins of synthetic TCR analog templates went into each PCR. Profiling relied on immunoSEQ multiplex PCR, and the TCRdb table lists in-frame clones only, not all of them. The table lists about 36,000 clones, approximately 80% of them singletons, with under 12% in the top ten. This specimen belongs to a study of PD-L1 blockade in urothelial cancer. Study as a whole: Blood analysis occurred 3 weeks (second dose) and 6 weeks after treatment start. Blood samples contained a median about 150,000 T cells.

Germline CDR1 is MDHEN and CDR2 is SYDVKM. CDR3 length: 12 amino acids. V lost 4 bases to trimming and J lost 15 bases; unmatched junction nucleotides: 9. This sequence was found in a man aged 35 to 55 with urothelial cancer. The chain combines TRBV28 with TRBJ1-5; 7 bases are a match to TRBD1. The sequencing used PBMCs, collected around atezolizumab (anti-PD-L1) treatment. The chain's CDR3 is CASSSYRGWGHF. The CDR3 DNA is TGTGCCAGCAGTTCCTACAGGGGCTGGGGGCATTTT. The complete variable domain, with remaining parts taken from reference TRBV28 and TRBJ1-5, reads DVKVTQSSRYLVKRTGEKVFLECVQDMDHENMFWYRQDPGLGLRLIYFSYDVKMKEKGDIPEGYSVSREKKERFSLILESASTNQTSMYLCASSSYRGWGHFGDGTRLSIL.